The 26 T cell receptor beta chains in this list originate from one sample, sequenced in a study of blood T cell repertoires in COVID-19. Assay: immunoSEQ multiplex PCR; the TCRdb copy retains only in-frame clones and omits some. The repertoire holds 100,000 to 150,000 clones, roughly 80% seen once, with roughly 5% in the top ten. The sample taken for sequencing was peripheral blood. The receptors here all came from a man between 60 and 70 years old with acute or convalescent COVID-19.

This clone was found a few times. V usage is TRBV7-2 and J usage is TRBJ1-4; TRBD1 aligns across 8 bases. Germline V gene sequence: CDR1 SGHTA, CDR2 FQGNSA. This CDR3 comprises 14 residues. Trimming at V came to 1 base and at J to 8 bases, leaving 3 bases not matched to a gene. CDR3 DNA sequence: TGTGCCAGCAGCTTAGAGGACAGGGCCGAAAAACTGTTTTTT. This translates into CASSLEDRAEKLFF.

The genes are TRBV5-1 and TRBJ2-7, with D possibly being TRBD2 (6 bases). The CDR3 extends over 16 amino acids. Germline loops: CDR1 SGHRS, CDR2 YFSETQ. V lost 3 bases and J lost 1, with 17 bases in between. CDR3 nucleotides: TGCGCCAGCAGCTGGGGGAGAAACGGGGGATCCTACGAGCAGTACTTC. Protein sequence: CASSWGRNGGSYEQYF.

V and J are TRBV12-3 or TRBV12-4 and TRBJ1-2; D is unresolved. This CDR3 has 13 amino acids. V was clipped by 5 bases and J by 0 bases, with 7 bases between them. CDR3 residues: CASSPRANYGYTF. The CDR3 DNA reads TGTGCCAGCAGTCCCCGGGCTAACTATGGCTACACCTTC.

This clone occurred once. The genes are TRBV5-1 and TRBJ1-2; D is uncertain. The CDR3 sequence is 12 residues long. Germline values: CDR1 SGHRS, CDR2 YFSETQ. Deletions cut 0 bases from V and 8 bases from J, with 8 bases between. Written as DNA, the CDR3 is TGCGCCAGCAGCTTGGCGGGTTGGGGCTACACCTTC. Protein sequence: CASSLAGWGYTF.

V is TRBV11-3 and J is TRBJ2-2, with D unclear. The CDR3 has 11 residues. Trimming removed 3 bases at V and 7 bases at J, with 3 bases between. Germline CDR1 and CDR2: SGHNT and YENEEA. In DNA form, the CDR3 reads TGTGCCAGCAGCTTCGGCGGGGAGCTGTTTTTT. Its translation is CASSFGGELFF.

Details on this clone: The sample holds other DNA sequences that translate to the same CDR3. The chain uses TRBV7-2 and TRBJ1-5; TRBD1 matches at 10 bases. The CDR3 extends over 14 amino acids. Germline CDR1 and CDR2: SGHTA and FQGNSA. V lost 5 bases and J lost 7; bases outside the gene matches: 5. For the CDR3, the DNA is TGTGCCAGCAGCCCCCGGACAGGGGGACAGCCCCAGCATTTT. Translated, it gives CASSPRTGGQPQHF.

The chain combines TRBV19 with TRBJ1-5; no reliable D call. Germline-derived CDR1 and CDR2 are LNHDA and SQIVND (reference sequence). The CDR3 is made up of 15 amino acids. V was trimmed by 4 bases and J by 5 bases, leaving 15 bases between them. The DNA for the CDR3 is TGTGCCAGTAGTACCCCGACCCGAGGCTATCAGCCCCAGCATTTT. It yields the protein CASSTPTRGYQPQHF. The variable domain in full, with the rest retrieved from reference TRBV19 and TRBJ1-5, is DGGITQSPKYLFRKEGQNVTLSCEQNLNHDAMYWYRQDPGQGLRLIYYSQIVNDFQKGDIAEGYSVSREKKESFPLTVTSAQKNPTAFYLCASSTPTRGYQPQHFGDGTRLSIL.

Worth noting for this clone: The junction departs from the called germline gene at one end, perhaps through a read error. This chain connects TRBV4-1 to TRBJ2-5, with 7 bases fitting TRBD1. The CDR3 is 15 residues long. Looked up from germline, CDR1 is MGHRA and CDR2 is YSYEKL. CDR3 amino acids: CASSQFTGAQGTQYF. As DNA, the CDR3 is TGCGCCAGCAGCCAATTTACAGGGGCCCAAGGGACCCAGTACTTC.

This clone was observed a handful of times. Within the sample, other DNA sequences also encode this same CDR3. The rearrangement uses TRBV12-3 or TRBV12-4 and TRBJ1-5; D might be TRBD1 (5 bases). The V end was cut by 3 bases, the J end by 3 bases, with 6 bases between. This CDR3 has 13 residues. DNA for the CDR3: TGTGCCAGCAGTTTGACAGACAATCAGCCCCAGCATTTT. This codes for CASSLTDNQPQHF.

CDR3 in amino acids: CASSKASRHRIIPITNQPQHF. Written as DNA, the CDR3 is TGTGCCAGCAGCAAAGCATCAAGGCACAGGATTATCCCAATTACTAATCAGCCCCAGCATTTT. The chain has TRBV21-1 and TRBJ1-5; the table calls TRBD1, which could not be checked here. TRBV21-1 is a documented pseudogene. The CDR3 has 21 amino acids.

This CDR3 reads CASSVGHRGYTF. CDR3 bases: TGTGCCAGCAGCGTGGGGCATAGGGGCTACACCTTC. V and J are TRBV9 and TRBJ1-2; a possible D gene is TRBD1 (5 bases). The CDR3 consists of 12 residues. Germline V CDR1 and CDR2: SGDLS, YYNGEE. The V end lost 2 bases, the J end lost 8 bases, and 10 bases lay between the germline ends.

The chain joins TRBV30 to TRBJ1-5, with D possibly being TRBD1 (6 bases). Trimming cost V 4 bases and J 7 bases, with 11 bases left between them. The CDR3 totals 12 residues. CDR1 is GTSNPN, CDR2 SVGIG, per germline (reference sequence). CDR3 nucleotide sequence: TGTGCCTGGAAGAAGGGGGACCAGCCCCAGCATTTT. Protein product: CAWKKGDQPQHF.

This chain connects TRBV11-2 to TRBJ1-2; a possible D gene is TRBD1 (6 bases). V lost 1 base, J lost 4 bases, and 13 bases lay in between. CDR1 and CDR2 (germline): SGHAT, FQNNGV. This CDR3 is built from 15 residues. The DNA for the CDR3 is TGTGCCAGCAGCTTAGGGGACACCTACAGCTATGGCTACACCTTC. This translates into CASSLGDTYSYGYTF.

This clone came up once. The V and J genes are TRBV6-6 and TRBJ1-5, with TRBD1 matching over 7 bases. From germline, CDR1 is MNHNY and CDR2 SVGAGI (reference sequence). The CDR3 is 14 residues long. The V segment lost 6 bases and the J segment 7 bases; nucleotides outside the gene matches: 9. The CDR3: CASSPTGLIQPQHF. CDR3 nucleotide sequence: TGTGCCAGCAGCCCGACAGGGCTGATACAGCCCCAGCATTTT.

This chain uses TRBV24-1 with TRBJ1-4; possibly TRBD1 for D (6 bases). The CDR3 spans 17 residues. Germline CDR1 is KGHDR and CDR2 is SFDVKD. V was trimmed by 2 bases and J by 10 bases, leaving 22 bases between them. The CDR3 bases are TGTGCCACCAGTGATTCCCGACCCGGGACGGGACACGGAAAACTGTTTTTT. This encodes CATSDSRPGTGHGKLFF.

V gene TRBV6-4 combines with J gene TRBJ1-2; 9 positions agree with TRBD1. The J segment lost 9 bases and the V segment lost 4 bases, leaving 6 bases of the junction unmatched. CDR1 MRHNA and CDR2 SNTAGT come from the germline V gene. This CDR3 comprises 13 residues. The CDR3: CASSVGTGRSYTF. CDR3 coding DNA: TGTGCCAGCAGTGTCGGGACAGGGAGAAGCTACACCTTC.

The chain employs TRBV7-9 and TRBJ1-6; D is perhaps TRBD1 (6 bases). CDR3 size: 15 residues. Germline values: CDR1 SEHNR, CDR2 FQNEAQ (reference sequence). Trimming removed 1 base at V and 6 bases at J, with 10 bases between. This chain's CDR3 is CASSLDVRGNSPLHF. The CDR3 DNA reads TGTGCCAGCAGCTTAGACGTCAGGGGTAATTCACCCCTCCACTTT.

This clone turned up a few times. V is TRBV24-1 and J is TRBJ2-3; 14 nucleotides align to TRBD2. The V gene end was trimmed by 5 bases and the J gene end by 3 bases; junction bases not matched to a gene: 9. From germline, CDR1 is KGHDR and CDR2 SFDVKD. The CDR3 runs to 18 residues. This chain's CDR3 is CATSAGLAGEFSTDTQYF. The CDR3 coding sequence is TGTGCCACCAGTGCGGGACTAGCGGGAGAGTTTTCGACAGATACGCAGTATTTT.

The V and J genes are TRBV5-1 and TRBJ1-2; TRBD1 aligns across 7 bases. The CDR3 contains 17 residues. Unmatched junction bases numbered 12, after V lost 4 bases and J lost 0 bases. The V gene's germline CDR1 is SGHRS and CDR2 YFSETQ. CDR3 region: CASSAWMGQTANYGYTF. The CDR3 DNA follows: TGCGCCAGCAGCGCATGGATGGGACAGACAGCTAACTATGGCTACACCTTC.

This sequence joins TRBV5-1 and TRBJ2-3; a weak D match, TRBD2 (5 bases). Trimming removed 5 bases at V and 0 bases at J, with 13 bases between. CDR1 SGHRS and CDR2 YFSETQ come from the germline V gene. The CDR3 runs 15 residues. The CDR3 is CASSWGGGSTDTQYF. In DNA, the CDR3 is TGCGCCAGCAGTTGGGGTGGCGGGAGCACAGATACGCAGTATTTT.

V gene TRBV18 combines with J gene TRBJ2-2; D gene ambiguous. The V gene lost 4 bases and the J gene lost 7 bases, with 22 bases spanning the gap. Germline loops: CDR1 KGHSH, CDR2 LQKENI. The CDR3 loop spans 17 amino acids. The CDR3 bases are TGTGCCAGCTCACGAGCCTCTTCGGTCCTCGGTGGCGGGGAGCTGTTTTTT. It specifies CASSRASSVLGGGELFF.

This clone was counted a few times. The chain employs TRBV20-1 and TRBJ2-7; 7 bases align to TRBD1. After removal of 5 bases from V and 8 bases from J, the junction contained 6 bases not matched to a gene. CDR3 length: 11 amino acids. From germline, CDR1 is DFQATT and CDR2 SNEGSKA (reference sequence). The CDR3 DNA reads as TGCAGTGCTGGGCCGACAGGGAAGCAGTACTTC. This gives the protein CSAGPTGKQYF.

In this sample, this clone turned up a few times. Other DNA variants within this sample encode the same CDR3. The rearrangement joins TRBV27 to TRBJ2-1; D is possibly TRBD1 (5 bases). There are 15 residues in the CDR3. Germline V gene sequence: CDR1 MNHEY, CDR2 SMNVEV (reference sequence). Trimming removed 3 bases at V and 3 bases at J, with 12 bases between. The CDR3 region is CASSFRAGNYNEQFF. In DNA, the CDR3 is TGTGCCAGCAGTTTTAGGGCAGGGAACTACAATGAGCAGTTCTTC.

The genes are TRBV7-9 and TRBJ2-7; D is possibly TRBD1 (5 bases). Per the germline V gene, CDR1 is SEHNR and CDR2 is FQNEAQ (reference sequence). Deletions cut 5 bases from V and 7 bases from J, with 15 bases between. The CDR3 is made up of 13 amino acids. The DNA for the CDR3 is TGTGCCAGCAGCCTATCAGGGCTGGGGGAGCAGTACTTC. It codes for CASSLSGLGEQYF.

The chain joins TRBV21-1 to TRBJ2-6; TRBD1 was called by the table and not checked on the DNA. TRBV21-1 is assigned pseudogene status. This CDR3 has 17 residues. The CDR3 DNA is TGTGCCAGCAGCGCCCGGGACAGGGTCCCTGGGGCCAACGTCCTGACTTTC. This encodes CASSARDRVPGANVLTF.

The chain combines TRBV6-5 with TRBJ2-3; 12 nucleotides align to TRBD2. Germline-derived CDR1 and CDR2 are MNHEY and SVGAGI. This CDR3 has 14 residues. J lost 1 base, V lost 10 bases, and 3 bases had no gene match. CDR3 loop: CATSSGRGTDTQYF. The CDR3 DNA reads as TGTGCCACCTCTAGCGGGAGGGGCACAGATACGCAGTATTTT.